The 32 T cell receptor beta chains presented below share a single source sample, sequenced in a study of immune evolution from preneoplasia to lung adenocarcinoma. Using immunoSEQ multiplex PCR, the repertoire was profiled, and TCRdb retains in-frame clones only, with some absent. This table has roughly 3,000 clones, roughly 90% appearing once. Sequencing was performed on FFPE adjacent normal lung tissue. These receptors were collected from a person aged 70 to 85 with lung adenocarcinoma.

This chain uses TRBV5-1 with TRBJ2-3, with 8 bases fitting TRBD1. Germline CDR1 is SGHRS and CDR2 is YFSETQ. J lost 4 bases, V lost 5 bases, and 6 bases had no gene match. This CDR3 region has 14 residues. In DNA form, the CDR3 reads TGCGCCAGCAGACCTCGACAGGGGTCAGATACGCAGTATTTT. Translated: CASRPRQGSDTQYF.

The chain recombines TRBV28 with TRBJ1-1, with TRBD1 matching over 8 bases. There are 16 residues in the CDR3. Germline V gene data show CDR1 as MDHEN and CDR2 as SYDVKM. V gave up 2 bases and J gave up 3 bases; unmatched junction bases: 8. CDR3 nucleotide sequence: TGTGCCAGCAGTTTAAGCGGCAGGGGACAGGACACTGAAGCTTTCTTT. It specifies CASSLSGRGQDTEAFF. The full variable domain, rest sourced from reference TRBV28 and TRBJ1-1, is DVKVTQSSRYLVKRTGEKVFLECVQDMDHENMFWYRQDPGLGLRLIYFSYDVKMKEKGDIPEGYSVSREKKERFSLILESASTNQTSMYLCASSLSGRGQDTEAFFGQGTRLTVV.

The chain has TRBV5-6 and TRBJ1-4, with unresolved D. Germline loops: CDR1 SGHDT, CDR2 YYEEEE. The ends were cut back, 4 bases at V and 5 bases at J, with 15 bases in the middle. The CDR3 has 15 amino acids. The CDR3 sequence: CASSHNLSPNEKLFF. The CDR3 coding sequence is TGTGCCAGCAGCCACAATCTCTCGCCGAATGAAAAACTGTTTTTT.

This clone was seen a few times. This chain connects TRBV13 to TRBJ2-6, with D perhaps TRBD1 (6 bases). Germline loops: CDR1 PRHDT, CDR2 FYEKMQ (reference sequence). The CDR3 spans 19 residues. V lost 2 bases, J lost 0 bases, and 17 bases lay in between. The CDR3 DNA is TGTGCCAGCAGCTTAATACGTGACAGGCCGGGCTCTGGGGCCAACGTCCTGACTTTC. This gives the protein CASSLIRDRPGSGANVLTF. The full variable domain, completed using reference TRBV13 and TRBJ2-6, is AAGVIQSPRHLIKEKRETATLKCYPIPRHDTVYWYQQGPGQDPQFLISFYEKMQSDKGSIPDRFSAQQFSDYHSELNMSSLELGDSALYFCASSLIRDRPGSGANVLTFGAGSRLTVL.

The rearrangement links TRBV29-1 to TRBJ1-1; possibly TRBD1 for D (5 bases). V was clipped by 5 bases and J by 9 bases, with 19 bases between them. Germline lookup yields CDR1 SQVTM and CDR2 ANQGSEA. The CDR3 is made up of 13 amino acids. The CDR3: CSVQTGDAGQAFF. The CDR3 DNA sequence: TGCAGCGTTCAAACGGGGGACGCGGGGCAAGCTTTCTTT.

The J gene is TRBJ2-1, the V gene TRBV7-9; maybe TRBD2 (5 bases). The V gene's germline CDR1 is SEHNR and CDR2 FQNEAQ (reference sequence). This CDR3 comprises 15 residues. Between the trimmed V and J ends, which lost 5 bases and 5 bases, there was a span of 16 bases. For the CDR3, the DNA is TGTGCCAGCAGCCCCGGACTGCTCACTAACAATGAGCAGTTCTTC. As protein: CASSPGLLTNNEQFF.

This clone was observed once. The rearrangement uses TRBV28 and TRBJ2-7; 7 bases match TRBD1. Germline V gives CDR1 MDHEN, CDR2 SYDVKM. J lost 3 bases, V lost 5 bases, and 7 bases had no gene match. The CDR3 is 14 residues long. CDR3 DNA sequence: TGTGCCAGCAGTCGACAGGGCCCGATCTACGAGCAGTACTTC. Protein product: CASSRQGPIYEQYF.

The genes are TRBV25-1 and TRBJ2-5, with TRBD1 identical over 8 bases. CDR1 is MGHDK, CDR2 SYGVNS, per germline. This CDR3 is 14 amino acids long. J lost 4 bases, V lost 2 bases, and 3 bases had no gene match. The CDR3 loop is CASSETGGGETQYF. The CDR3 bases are TGTGCCAGCAGTGAAACAGGGGGAGGAGAGACCCAGTACTTC.

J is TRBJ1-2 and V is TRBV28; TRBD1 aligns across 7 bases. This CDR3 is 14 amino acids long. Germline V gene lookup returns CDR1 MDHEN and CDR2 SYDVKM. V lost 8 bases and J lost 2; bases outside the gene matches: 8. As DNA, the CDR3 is TGTGCCAGCGTAACGGGGGACAGAAACTATGGCTACACCTTC. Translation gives CASVTGDRNYGYTF.

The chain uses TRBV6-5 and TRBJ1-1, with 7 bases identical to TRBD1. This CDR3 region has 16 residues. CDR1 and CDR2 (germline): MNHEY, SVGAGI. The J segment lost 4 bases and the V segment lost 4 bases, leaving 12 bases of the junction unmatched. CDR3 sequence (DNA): TGTGCCAGCAGTTCTACAGGGGATGGTGGGGGCACTGAAGCTTTCTTT. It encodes CASSSTGDGGGTEAFF.

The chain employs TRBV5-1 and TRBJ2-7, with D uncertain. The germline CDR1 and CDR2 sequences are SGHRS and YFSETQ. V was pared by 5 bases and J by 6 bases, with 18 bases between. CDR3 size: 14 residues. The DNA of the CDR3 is TGCGCCAGCAGGTCCACTTCAACCACGGGCGAGCAGTACTTC. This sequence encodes CASRSTSTTGEQYF.

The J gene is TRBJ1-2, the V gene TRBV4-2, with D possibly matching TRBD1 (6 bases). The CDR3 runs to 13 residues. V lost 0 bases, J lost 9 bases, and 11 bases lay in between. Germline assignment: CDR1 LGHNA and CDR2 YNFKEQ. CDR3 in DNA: TGTGCCAGCAGCCAAGAAACAGGGAGCAGCTACACCTTC. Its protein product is CASSQETGSSYTF.

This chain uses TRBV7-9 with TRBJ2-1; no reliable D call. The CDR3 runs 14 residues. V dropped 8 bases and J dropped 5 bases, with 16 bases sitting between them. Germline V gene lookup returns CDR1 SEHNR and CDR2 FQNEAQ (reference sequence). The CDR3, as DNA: TGTGCCAGCCACCAGTCGGCGGCAGACAATGAGCAGTTCTTC. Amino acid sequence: CASHQSAADNEQFF. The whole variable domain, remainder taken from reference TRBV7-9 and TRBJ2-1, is DTGVSQNPRHKITKRGQNVTFRCDPISEHNRLYWYRQTLGQGPEFLTYFQNEAQLEKSRLLSDRFSAERPKGSFSTLEIQRTEQGDSAMYLCASHQSAADNEQFFGPGTRLTVL.

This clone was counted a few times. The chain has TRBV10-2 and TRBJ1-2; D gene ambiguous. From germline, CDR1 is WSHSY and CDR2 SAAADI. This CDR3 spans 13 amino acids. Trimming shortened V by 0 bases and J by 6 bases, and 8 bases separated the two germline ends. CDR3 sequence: CASSESLGHGYTF. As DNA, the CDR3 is TGCGCCAGCAGTGAGTCTCTTGGACATGGCTACACCTTC.

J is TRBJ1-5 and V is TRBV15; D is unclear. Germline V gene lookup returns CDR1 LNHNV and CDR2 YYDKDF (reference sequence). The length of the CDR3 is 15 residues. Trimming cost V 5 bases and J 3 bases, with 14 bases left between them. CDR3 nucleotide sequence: TGTGCCACCAGCTATAGGAGAGGGAACAATCAGCCCCAGCATTTT. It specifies CATSYRRGNNQPQHF. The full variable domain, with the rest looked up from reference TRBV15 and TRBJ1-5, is DAMVIQNPRYQVTQFGKPVTLSCSQTLNHNVMYWYQQKSSQAPKLLFHYYDKDFNNEADTPDNFQSRRPNTSFCFLDIRSPGLGDTAMYLCATSYRRGNNQPQHFGDGTRLSIL.

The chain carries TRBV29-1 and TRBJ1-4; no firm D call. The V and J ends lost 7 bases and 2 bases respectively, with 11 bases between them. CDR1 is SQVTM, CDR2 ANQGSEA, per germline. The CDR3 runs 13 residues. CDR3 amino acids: CSALAATNEKLFF. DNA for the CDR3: TGCAGCGCCTTAGCGGCTACTAATGAAAAACTGTTTTTT.

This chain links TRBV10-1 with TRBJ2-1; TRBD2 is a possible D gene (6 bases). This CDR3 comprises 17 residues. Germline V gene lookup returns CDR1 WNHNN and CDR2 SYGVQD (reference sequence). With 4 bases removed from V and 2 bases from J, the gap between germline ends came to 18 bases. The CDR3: CASSVAGPHGAYNEQFF. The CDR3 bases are TGCGCCAGCAGTGTTGCGGGACCCCACGGGGCCTACAATGAGCAGTTCTTC.

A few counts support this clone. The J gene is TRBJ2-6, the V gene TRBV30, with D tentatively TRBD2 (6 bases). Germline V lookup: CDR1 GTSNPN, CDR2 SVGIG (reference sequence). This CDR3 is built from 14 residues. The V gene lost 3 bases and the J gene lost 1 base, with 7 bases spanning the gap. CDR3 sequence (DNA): TGTGCCTGGAGCCGGGGGTCTGGGGCCAACGTCCTGACTTTC. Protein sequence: CAWSRGSGANVLTF.

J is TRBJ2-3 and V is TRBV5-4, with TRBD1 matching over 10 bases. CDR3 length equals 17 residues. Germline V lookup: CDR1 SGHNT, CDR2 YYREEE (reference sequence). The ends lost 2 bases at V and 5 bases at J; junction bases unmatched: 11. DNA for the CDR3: TGTGCCAGCAGCTTAGATGGGGGACAGGGGAGGGGAGATACGCAGTATTTT. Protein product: CASSLDGGQGRGDTQYF.

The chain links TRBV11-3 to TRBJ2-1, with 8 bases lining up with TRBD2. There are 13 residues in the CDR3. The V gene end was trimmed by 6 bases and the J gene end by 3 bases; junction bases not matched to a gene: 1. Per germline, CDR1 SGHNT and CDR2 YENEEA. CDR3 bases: TGTGCCAGCAGTAGCGGGGTCTACAATGAGCAGTTCTTC. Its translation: CASSSGVYNEQFF.

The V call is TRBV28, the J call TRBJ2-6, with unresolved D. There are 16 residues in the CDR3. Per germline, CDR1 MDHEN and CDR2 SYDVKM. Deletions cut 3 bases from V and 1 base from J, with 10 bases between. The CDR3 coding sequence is TGTGCCAGCAGTTTCTCAAGGGTTTCTGGGGCCAACGTCCTGACTTTC. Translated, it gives CASSFSRVSGANVLTF.

CDR3 sequence: CASSNGQGGEAFF. The CDR3 region has the DNA TGTGCCAGCAGCAACGGACAGGGCGGTGAAGCTTTCTTT. This chain connects TRBV7-9 to TRBJ1-1; 8 bases line up with TRBD1. Trimming removed 5 bases from V and 7 bases from J; junction bases left unmatched: 6. Germline CDR1 reads SEHNR; CDR2 reads FQNEAQ (reference sequence). The CDR3 is 13 amino acids.

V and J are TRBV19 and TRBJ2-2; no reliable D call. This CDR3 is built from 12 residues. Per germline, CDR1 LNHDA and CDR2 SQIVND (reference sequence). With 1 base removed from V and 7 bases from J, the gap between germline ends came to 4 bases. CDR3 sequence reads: CASSIASGELFF. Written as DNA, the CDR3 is TGTGCCAGTAGTATAGCTAGCGGGGAGCTGTTTTTT.

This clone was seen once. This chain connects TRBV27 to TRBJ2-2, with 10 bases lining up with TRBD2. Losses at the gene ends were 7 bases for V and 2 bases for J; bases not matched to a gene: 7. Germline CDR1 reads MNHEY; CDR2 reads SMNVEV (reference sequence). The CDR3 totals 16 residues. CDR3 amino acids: CASTTSGGANTGELFF. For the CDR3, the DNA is TGTGCCAGCACTACAAGCGGGGGGGCTAACACCGGGGAGCTGTTTTTT.

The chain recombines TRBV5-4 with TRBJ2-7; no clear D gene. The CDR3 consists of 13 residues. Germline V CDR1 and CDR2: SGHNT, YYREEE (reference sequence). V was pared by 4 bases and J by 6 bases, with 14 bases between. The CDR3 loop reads CASSRLGSGEQYF. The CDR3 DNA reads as TGTGCCAGCAGCCGCCTCGGCTCCGGCGAGCAGTACTTC.

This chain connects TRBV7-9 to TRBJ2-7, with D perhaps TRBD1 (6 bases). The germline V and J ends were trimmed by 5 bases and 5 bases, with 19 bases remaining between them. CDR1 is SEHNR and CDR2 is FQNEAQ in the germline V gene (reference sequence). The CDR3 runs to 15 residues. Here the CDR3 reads CASSVQGSEVNEQYF. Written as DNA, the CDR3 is TGTGCCAGCAGCGTACAGGGCTCTGAAGTAAACGAGCAGTACTTC.

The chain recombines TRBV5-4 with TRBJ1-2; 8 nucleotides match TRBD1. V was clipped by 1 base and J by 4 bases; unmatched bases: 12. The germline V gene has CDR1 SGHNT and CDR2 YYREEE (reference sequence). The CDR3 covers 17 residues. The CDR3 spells CASSLLGTGQDFYGYTF. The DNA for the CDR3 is TGTGCCAGCAGCTTGTTAGGTACGGGACAGGATTTCTATGGCTACACCTTC.

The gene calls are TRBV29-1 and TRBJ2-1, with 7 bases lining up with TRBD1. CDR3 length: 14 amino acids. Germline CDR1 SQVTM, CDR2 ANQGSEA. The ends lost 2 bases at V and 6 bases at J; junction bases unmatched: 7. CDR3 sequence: CSVERQGVINEQFF. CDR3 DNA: TGCAGCGTTGAAAGACAGGGCGTTATCAATGAGCAGTTCTTC.

The CDR3 here is CASSSRAPQQYF. CDR3 coding DNA: TGTGCCAGCAGCTCCCGGGCCCCCCAGCAGTACTTC. The chain uses TRBV7-9 and TRBJ2-7; D uncertain. The CDR3 has 12 residues. The germline CDR1 and CDR2 sequences are SEHNR and FQNEAQ (reference sequence). The V end lost 4 bases, the J end lost 8 bases, and 12 bases lay between the germline ends.

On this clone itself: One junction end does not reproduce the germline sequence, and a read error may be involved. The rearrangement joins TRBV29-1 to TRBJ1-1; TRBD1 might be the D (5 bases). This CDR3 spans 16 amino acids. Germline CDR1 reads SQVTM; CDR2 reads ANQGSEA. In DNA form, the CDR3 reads TGCAACGTTCATTACTATTTACGGGGGGGGAACACTGAAGCTTTCTTT. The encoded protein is CNVHYYLRGGNTEAFF.

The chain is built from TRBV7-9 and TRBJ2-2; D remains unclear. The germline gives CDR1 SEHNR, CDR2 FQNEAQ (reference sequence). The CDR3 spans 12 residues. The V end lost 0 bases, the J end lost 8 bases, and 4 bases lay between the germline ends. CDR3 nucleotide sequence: TGTGCCAGCAGCTTAGCGCTTGGGGAGCTGTTTTTT. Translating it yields CASSLALGELFF.

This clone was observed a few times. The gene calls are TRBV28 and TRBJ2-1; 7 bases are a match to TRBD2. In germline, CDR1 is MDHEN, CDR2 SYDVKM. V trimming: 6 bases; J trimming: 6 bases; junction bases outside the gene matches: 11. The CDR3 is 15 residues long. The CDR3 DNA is TGTGCCAGCAGCCCATACGGGGAGGGCCCCAATGAGCAGTTCTTC. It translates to CASSPYGEGPNEQFF.